A selection of T cell receptor beta chains follows, all from one sample in a study of T-cell reconstitution after alpha-beta-depleted transplantation in children. TCRdb ran MiXCR on the PCR reads and lists one entry per CDR3 protein. The table records about 610,000 distinct CDR3 sequences, over 9.5% of them present only once. The sequenced sample was PBMCs from the stem cell graft donor, obtained from the stem cell graft. The receptors originated from a human donor who donated a stem cell graft to a child with acute myeloid leukemia. Both conserved end residues are part of each CDR3. A D gene is named only where the DNA matches it firmly. Clone size is stated in some rows and not others, as once, few, many or a class when expanded.

clone size: many
V gene: TRBV12-3/TRBV12-4
J gene: TRBJ2-1
D gene: NA
CDR3 protein: CASSSDVNEQFF
CDR3 DNA: TGTGCCAGCAGTTCCGATGTCAATGAGCAGTTCTTC

clone size: NA
V gene: TRBV7-2
J gene: TRBJ1-5
D gene: TRBD1
CDR3 protein: CASSPQGQGRNQPQHF
CDR3 DNA: TGTGCCAGCAGCCCCCAAGGACAGGGTAGAAATCAGCCCCAGCATTTT

clone size: NA
V gene: TRBV5-1
J gene: TRBJ2-2
D gene: TRBD1
CDR3 protein: CASSRTGISDTGELFF
CDR3 DNA: TGCGCCAGCAGCCGGACAGGGATATCGGACACCGGGGAGCTGTTTTTT

clone size: few
V gene: TRBV9
J gene: TRBJ2-2
D gene: NA
CDR3 protein: CASSGWNTGELFF
CDR3 DNA: TGTGCCAGCAGCGGGTGGAACACCGGGGAGCTGTTTTTT

clone size: few
V gene: TRBV6-1
J gene: TRBJ2-7
D gene: TRBD2
CDR3 protein: CASSRTSNQSPSEQYF
CDR3 DNA: TGTGCCAGCAGCCGGACTAGTAACCAGTCACCTTCCGAGCAGTACTTC

clone size: NA
V gene: TRBV12-3/TRBV12-4
J gene: TRBJ1-2
D gene: TRBD1
CDR3 protein: CASRASGQHNYGYTF
CDR3 DNA: TGTGCCAGCAGGGCGTCGGGACAGCATAACTATGGCTACACCTTC

clone size: few
V gene: TRBV12-3/TRBV12-4
J gene: TRBJ2-1
D gene: TRBD2
CDR3 protein: CASTTDQGLANYNEQFF
CDR3 DNA: TGTGCCAGCACAACCGACCAGGGACTAGCGAACTACAATGAGCAGTTCTTC

clone size: NA
V gene: TRBV7-3
J gene: TRBJ2-3
D gene: NA
CDR3 protein: CASSPGLRGLSTDTQYF
CDR3 DNA: TGTGCCAGCAGCCCCGGATTAAGGGGCTTGAGCACAGATACGCAGTATTTT

clone size: NA
V gene: TRBV3-1
J gene: TRBJ1-1
D gene: NA
CDR3 protein: CASSQRPGGTEAFF
CDR3 DNA: TGTGCCAGCAGCCAGCGCCCGGGGGGGACTGAAGCTTTCTTT

clone size: many
V gene: TRBV28
J gene: TRBJ2-7
D gene: TRBD2
CDR3 protein: CAIRTSGERYEQYF
CDR3 DNA: TGTGCCATCAGGACTAGCGGGGAAAGGTACGAGCAGTACTTC

clone size: NA
V gene: TRBV20-1
J gene: TRBJ2-1
D gene: TRBD1
CDR3 protein: CSASRDRANEQFF
CDR3 DNA: TGCAGTGCTAGTAGGGACAGGGCCAATGAGCAGTTCTTC

clone size: once
V gene: TRBV6-1
J gene: TRBJ1-5
D gene: NA
CDR3 protein: CASRSDRGNQPQHF
CDR3 DNA: TGTGCCAGCAGATCTGACCGGGGCAATCAGCCCCAGCATTTT

clone size: many
V gene: TRBV28
J gene: TRBJ2-7
D gene: NA
CDR3 protein: CASSSSGINDEQYF
CDR3 DNA: TGTGCCAGCAGCTCATCGGGGATTAACGACGAGCAGTACTTC

clone size: many
V gene: TRBV9
J gene: TRBJ2-1
D gene: TRBD2
CDR3 protein: CASSGRSLARDNEQFF
CDR3 DNA: TGTGCCAGCAGCGGGCGGTCACTAGCGAGGGACAATGAGCAGTTCTTC

clone size: many
V gene: TRBV29-1
J gene: TRBJ2-4
D gene: NA
CDR3 protein: CSVVGRLEGGNIQYF
CDR3 DNA: TGCAGCGTTGTGGGCCGACTGGAGGGGGGAAACATTCAGTACTTC

clone size: NA
V gene: TRBV5-1
J gene: TRBJ2-1
D gene: NA
CDR3 protein: CASSLDPAYNEQFF
CDR3 DNA: TGCGCCAGCAGCTTGGACCCCGCCTACAATGAGCAGTTCTTC

clone size: NA
V gene: TRBV2
J gene: TRBJ2-7
D gene: NA
CDR3 protein: CASSYTVAEQYF
CDR3 DNA: TGTGCCAGCAGTTATACAGTTGCCGAGCAGTACTTC

clone size: many
V gene: TRBV29-1
J gene: TRBJ2-1
D gene: NA
CDR3 protein: CSVTIGDTYNEQFF
CDR3 DNA: TGCAGCGTCACAATCGGGGACACCTACAATGAGCAGTTCTTC

clone size: few
V gene: TRBV6-2/TRBV6-3
J gene: TRBJ2-2
D gene: TRBD2
CDR3 protein: CASSFLTSGRINTGELFF
CDR3 DNA: TGTGCCAGCAGTTTTCTGACTAGCGGGAGGATCAACACCGGGGAGCTGTTTTTT

clone size: few
V gene: TRBV2
J gene: TRBJ1-1
D gene: TRBD1
CDR3 protein: CASRLQGSDTEAFF
CDR3 DNA: TGTGCCAGCAGACTACAGGGGAGCGACACTGAAGCTTTCTTT

clone size: few
V gene: TRBV14
J gene: TRBJ2-5
D gene: TRBD1
CDR3 protein: CASSQGDRGFQETQYF
CDR3 DNA: TGTGCCAGCAGCCAAGGCGACAGGGGGTTCCAAGAGACCCAGTACTTC

clone size: NA
V gene: TRBV7-3
J gene: TRBJ2-1
D gene: TRBD2
CDR3 protein: CASSTLPGLAGGEQFF
CDR3 DNA: TGTGCCAGCAGCACTCTCCCCGGACTAGCGGGAGGTGAGCAGTTCTTC

clone size: few
V gene: TRBV15
J gene: TRBJ2-7
D gene: NA
CDR3 protein: CATSREKAVFYEQYF
CDR3 DNA: TGTGCCACCAGCAGAGAAAAGGCGGTTTTCTACGAGCAGTACTTC

clone size: many
V gene: TRBV11-3
J gene: TRBJ2-1
D gene: TRBD2
CDR3 protein: CASSFRTKGLAGRGEQFF
CDR3 DNA: TGTGCCAGCAGCTTTAGAACCAAGGGACTAGCGGGGCGCGGTGAGCAGTTCTTC

clone size: few
V gene: TRBV7-2
J gene: TRBJ2-1
D gene: TRBD2
CDR3 protein: CASRYAGAGVGEQFF
CDR3 DNA: TGTGCCAGCAGGTATGCTGGAGCGGGAGTTGGTGAGCAGTTCTTC

clone size: NA
V gene: TRBV2
J gene: TRBJ2-5
D gene: NA
CDR3 protein: CASSGGTTTRSQETQYF
CDR3 DNA: TGTGCCAGCAGTGGGGGGACCACGACTAGGTCCCAAGAGACCCAGTACTTC

clone size: once
V gene: TRBV2
J gene: TRBJ1-1
D gene: NA
CDR3 protein: CASSSINTEAFF
CDR3 DNA: TGTGCCAGCAGTTCGATTAACACTGAAGCTTTCTTT

clone size: many
V gene: TRBV5-1
J gene: TRBJ2-3
D gene: TRBD2
CDR3 protein: CASSLWAGRADTQYF
CDR3 DNA: TGCGCCAGCAGCTTGTGGGCCGGGAGGGCAGATACGCAGTATTTT

clone size: NA
V gene: TRBV2
J gene: TRBJ2-1
D gene: NA
CDR3 protein: CASSAVGQFF
CDR3 DNA: TGTGCCAGCAGCGCGGTGGGGCAGTTCTTC

clone size: few
V gene: TRBV27
J gene: TRBJ2-7
D gene: NA
CDR3 protein: CASSFAGSGYEQYF
CDR3 DNA: TGTGCCAGCAGTTTTGCGGGGTCCGGCTACGAGCAGTACTTC

clone size: NA
V gene: TRBV5-5
J gene: TRBJ2-4
D gene: NA
CDR3 protein: CASSLEAKNIQYF
CDR3 DNA: TGTGCCAGCAGTTTGGAAGCCAAAAACATTCAGTACTTC

clone size: few
V gene: TRBV29-1
J gene: TRBJ2-1
D gene: TRBD2
CDR3 protein: CSVGFSGRADYNEQFF
CDR3 DNA: TGCAGCGTTGGGTTTAGCGGGAGGGCAGACTACAATGAGCAGTTCTTC

clone size: NA
V gene: TRBV20-1
J gene: TRBJ2-1
D gene: TRBD2
CDR3 protein: CSASGEGLKYNEQFF
CDR3 DNA: TGCAGTGCTAGTGGCGAGGGACTAAAATACAATGAGCAGTTCTTC

clone size: NA
V gene: TRBV10-2
J gene: TRBJ2-1
D gene: NA
CDR3 protein: CASSESPLGGREQFF
CDR3 DNA: TGCGCCAGCAGTGAGTCCCCCCTCGGAGGGCGAGAGCAGTTCTTC

clone size: few
V gene: TRBV20-1
J gene: TRBJ2-7
D gene: NA
CDR3 protein: CSASVGPTYEQYF
CDR3 DNA: TGCAGTGCCTCGGTCGGGCCCACCTACGAGCAGTACTTC

clone size: few
V gene: TRBV4-3
J gene: TRBJ2-6
D gene: NA
CDR3 protein: CASSRNHREVLTF
CDR3 DNA: TGCGCCAGCAGCCGAAACCACAGGGAAGTCCTGACTTTC

clone size: NA
V gene: TRBV20-1
J gene: TRBJ2-5
D gene: NA
CDR3 protein: CSARDLERAAKTQYF
CDR3 DNA: TGCAGTGCTAGAGATCTGGAAAGGGCAGCGAAGACCCAGTACTTC

clone size: NA
V gene: TRBV29-1
J gene: TRBJ2-1
D gene: TRBD1
CDR3 protein: CSVGGQGSPNEQFF
CDR3 DNA: TGCAGCGTTGGGGGACAGGGGTCCCCCAATGAGCAGTTCTTC

clone size: many
V gene: TRBV29-1
J gene: TRBJ2-1
D gene: NA
CDR3 protein: CSVTSGDIGDEQFF
CDR3 DNA: TGCAGCGTTACGTCGGGAGACATCGGGGATGAGCAGTTCTTC

clone size: few
V gene: TRBV12-3/TRBV12-4
J gene: TRBJ2-1
D gene: NA
CDR3 protein: CASSFGFGVGNEQFF
CDR3 DNA: TGTGCCAGCAGTTTTGGGTTTGGGGTTGGCAATGAGCAGTTCTTC

clone size: NA
V gene: TRBV20-1
J gene: TRBJ2-7
D gene: TRBD1
CDR3 protein: CSARDRGGTGGARPYEQYF
CDR3 DNA: TGCAGTGCTAGAGATAGGGGCGGGACAGGGGGGGCACGGCCCTACGAGCAGTACTTC

clone size: few
V gene: TRBV15
J gene: TRBJ2-3
D gene: TRBD1
CDR3 protein: CATSLAGQGPTDTQYF
CDR3 DNA: TGTGCCACCAGCCTGGCGGGACAGGGGCCCACAGATACGCAGTATTTT

clone size: few
V gene: TRBV7-2
J gene: TRBJ2-7
D gene: NA
CDR3 protein: CASSLGWGLGGEQYF
CDR3 DNA: TGTGCCAGCAGCTTAGGATGGGGGTTGGGGGGCGAGCAGTACTTC

clone size: NA
V gene: TRBV10-3
J gene: TRBJ2-7
D gene: NA
CDR3 protein: CAISESSRDRYEQYF
CDR3 DNA: TGTGCCATCAGTGAGTCGTCAAGGGACCGCTACGAGCAGTACTTC

clone size: few
V gene: TRBV20-1
J gene: TRBJ2-7
D gene: NA
CDR3 protein: CSARRQQSASYEQYF
CDR3 DNA: TGCAGTGCTAGGAGACAGCAATCAGCCTCCTACGAGCAGTACTTC

clone size: NA
V gene: TRBV7-2
J gene: TRBJ2-1
D gene: TRBD2
CDR3 protein: CASRVGTSGRRRNEQFF
CDR3 DNA: TGTGCCAGCAGGGTCGGGACTAGCGGGAGGCGGCGCAATGAGCAGTTCTTC

clone size: many
V gene: TRBV5-5
J gene: TRBJ2-3
D gene: TRBD2
CDR3 protein: CASSFQAGVTDTQYF
CDR3 DNA: TGTGCCAGCAGCTTTCAAGCGGGAGTCACAGATACGCAGTATTTT